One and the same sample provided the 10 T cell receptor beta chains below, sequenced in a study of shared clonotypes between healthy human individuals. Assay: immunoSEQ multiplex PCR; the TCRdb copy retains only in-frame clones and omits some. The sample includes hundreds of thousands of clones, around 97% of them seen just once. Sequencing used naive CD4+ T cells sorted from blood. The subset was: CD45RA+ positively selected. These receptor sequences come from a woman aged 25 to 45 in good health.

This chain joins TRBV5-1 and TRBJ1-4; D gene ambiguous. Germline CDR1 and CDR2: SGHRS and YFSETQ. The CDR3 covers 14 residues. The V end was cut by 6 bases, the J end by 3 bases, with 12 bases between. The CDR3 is CASTMGSSNEKLFF. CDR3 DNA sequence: TGCGCCAGCACCATGGGGAGTTCTAATGAAAAACTGTTTTTT.

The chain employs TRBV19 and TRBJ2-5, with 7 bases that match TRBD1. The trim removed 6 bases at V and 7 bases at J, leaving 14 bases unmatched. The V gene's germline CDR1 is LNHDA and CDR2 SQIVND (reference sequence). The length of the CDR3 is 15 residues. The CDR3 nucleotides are TGTGCCAGTAGCGGGATGACAGGGACGACAAGGACCCAGTACTTC. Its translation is CASSGMTGTTRTQYF. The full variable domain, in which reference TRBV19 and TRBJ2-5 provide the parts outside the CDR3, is DGGITQSPKYLFRKEGQNVTLSCEQNLNHDAMYWYRQDPGQGLRLIYYSQIVNDFQKGDIAEGYSVSREKKESFPLTVTSAQKNPTAFYLCASSGMTGTTRTQYFGPGTRLLVL.

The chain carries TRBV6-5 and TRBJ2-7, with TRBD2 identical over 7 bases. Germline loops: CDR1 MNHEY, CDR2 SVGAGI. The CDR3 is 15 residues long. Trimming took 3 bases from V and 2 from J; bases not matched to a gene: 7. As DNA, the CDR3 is TGTGCCAGCAGTTATTCGGGACTACTCACCTACGAGCAGTACTTC. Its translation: CASSYSGLLTYEQYF.

The CDR3 nucleotides are TGTGCCAGCAGTGAAGCGCTTTATGGGCACAATTCACCCCTCCACTTT. Its translation is CASSEALYGHNSPLHF. The chain links TRBV2 to TRBJ1-6, with unresolved D. CDR3 size: 16 residues. The V end was cut by 0 bases, the J end by 7 bases, with 13 bases between. Germline assignment: CDR1 SNHLY and CDR2 FYNNEI.

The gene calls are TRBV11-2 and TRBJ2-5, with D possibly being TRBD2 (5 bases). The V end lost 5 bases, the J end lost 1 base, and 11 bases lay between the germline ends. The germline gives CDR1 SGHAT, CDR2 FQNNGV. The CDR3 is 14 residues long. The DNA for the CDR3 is TGTGCCAGCAGCCCTCGGACTGTCCAAGAGACCCAGTACTTC. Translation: CASSPRTVQETQYF. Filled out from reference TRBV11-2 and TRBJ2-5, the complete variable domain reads EAGVAQSPRYKIIEKRQSVAFWCNPISGHATLYWYQQILGQGPKLLIQFQNNGVVDDSQLPKDRFSAERLKGVDSTLKIQPAKLEDSAVYLCASSPRTVQETQYFGPGTRLLVL.

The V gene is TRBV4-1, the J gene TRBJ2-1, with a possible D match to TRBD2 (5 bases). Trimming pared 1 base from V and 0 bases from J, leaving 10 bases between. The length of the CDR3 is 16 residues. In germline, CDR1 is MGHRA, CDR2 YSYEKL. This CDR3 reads CASSQGGFSSYNEQFF. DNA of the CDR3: TGCGCCAGCAGCCAAGGAGGGTTCAGCTCCTACAATGAGCAGTTCTTC.

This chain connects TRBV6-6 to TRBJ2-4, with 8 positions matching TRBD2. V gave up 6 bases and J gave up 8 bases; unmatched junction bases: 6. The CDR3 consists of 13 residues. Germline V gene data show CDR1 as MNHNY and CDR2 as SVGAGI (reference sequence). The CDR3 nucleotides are TGTGCCAGCAGAGACCCGGGAGGGTACATTCAGTACTTC. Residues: CASRDPGGYIQYF.

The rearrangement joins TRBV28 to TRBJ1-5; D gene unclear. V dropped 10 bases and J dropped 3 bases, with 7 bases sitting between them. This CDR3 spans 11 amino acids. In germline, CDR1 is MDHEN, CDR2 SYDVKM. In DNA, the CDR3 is TGTGCCACCTTCACCAATCAGCCCCAGCATTTT. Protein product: CATFTNQPQHF.

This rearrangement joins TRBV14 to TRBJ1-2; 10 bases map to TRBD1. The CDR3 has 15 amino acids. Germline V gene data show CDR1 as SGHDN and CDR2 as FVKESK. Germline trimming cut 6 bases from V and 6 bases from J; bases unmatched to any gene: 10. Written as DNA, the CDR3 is TGTGCCAGCAGTTTCCGGGACAGGGGTTCCGATGGCTACACCTTC. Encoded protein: CASSFRDRGSDGYTF. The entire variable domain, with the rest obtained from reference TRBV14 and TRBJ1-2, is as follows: EAGVTQFPSHSVIEKGQTVTLRCDPISGHDNLYWYRRVMGKEIKFLLHFVKESKQDESGMPNNRFLAERTGGTYSTLKVQPAELEDSGVYFCASSFRDRGSDGYTFGSGTRLTVV.

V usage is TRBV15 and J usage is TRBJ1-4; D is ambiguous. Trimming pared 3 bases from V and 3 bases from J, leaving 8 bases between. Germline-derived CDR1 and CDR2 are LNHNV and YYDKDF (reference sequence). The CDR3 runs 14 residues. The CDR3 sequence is CATSSPQSNEKLFF. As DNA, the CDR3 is TGTGCCACCAGCAGTCCCCAATCTAATGAAAAACTGTTTTTT.